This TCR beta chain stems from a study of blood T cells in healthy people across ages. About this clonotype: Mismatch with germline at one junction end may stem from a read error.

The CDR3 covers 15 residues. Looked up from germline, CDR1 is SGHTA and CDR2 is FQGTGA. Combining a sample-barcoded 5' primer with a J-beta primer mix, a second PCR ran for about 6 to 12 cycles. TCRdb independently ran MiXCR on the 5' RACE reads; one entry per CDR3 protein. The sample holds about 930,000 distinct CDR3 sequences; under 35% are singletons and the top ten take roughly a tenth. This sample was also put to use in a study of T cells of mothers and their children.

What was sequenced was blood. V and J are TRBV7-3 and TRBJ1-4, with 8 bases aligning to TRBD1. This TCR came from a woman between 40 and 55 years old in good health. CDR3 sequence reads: CAGSLKGQANEKLFF. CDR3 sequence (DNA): TGTGCCGGCAGCTTAAAGGGACAGGCAAATGAAAAACTGTTTTTT.